The clone carrying this T cell receptor (beta chain) was seen once. Its antigen is currently unknown. This CDR3 region has 13 residues. Germline V gene lookup returns CDR1 SGHRS and CDR2 YFSETQ. V gave up 3 bases and J gave up 10 bases, with 14 bases separating them. This entry is derived from a study of graft-versus-host responses after intestinal transplantation. Clones were read by immunoSEQ multiplex PCR, and TCRdb kept only the in-frame ones, dropping some. Among about 100,000 clones listed, about 90% were seen once. This TCR was recovered from a human donor who was the organ donor for an intestinal transplant. Sequenced material: unstimulated CD4+ T cells sorted from spleen or lymph node cells, taken before transplant. The chain uses TRBV5-1 and TRBJ1-5, with D hard to call. In DNA form, the CDR3 reads TGCGCCAGCAGCTCACAACCAGGTTACCCCCAGCATTTT. It yields the protein CASSSQPGYPQHF.